The clone carrying this TCR beta chain was recorded once. The record originates from a study of OX40 agonist ivuxolimab in advanced cancers. Study-wide context: The dose-escalation cohort was approximately 80% male, with a mean age of 60 years, ranging about 23 to 79.

Germline V gene lookup returns CDR1 SGHRS and CDR2 YFSETQ. CDR3 length: 15 residues. The junction had 5 bases not matched to a gene; V was cut back by 4 bases and J by 3 bases. Method: immunoSEQ multiplex PCR; TCRdb's copy keeps in-frame clones and lacks some. The sample carries around 90,000 clones, 91% recorded once. Sequencing was performed on CD4+ or CD8+ T cells sorted from blood, taken in a trial of the OX40 agonist ivuxolimab. This TCR came from an adult with an advanced solid tumor such as melanoma, head and neck, liver or kidney cancer. This sequence joins TRBV5-1 and TRBJ2-2, with TRBD1 matching 8 bases. The CDR3: CASSEQGVDTGELFF. In DNA form, the CDR3 reads TGCGCCAGCAGCGAACAGGGGGTAGACACCGGGGAGCTGTTTTTT.